This T cell receptor beta chain was identified during a study of blood T cell repertoires in COVID-19. Germline V gene sequence: CDR1 MNHEY, CDR2 SMNVEV (reference sequence). With 6 bases removed from V and 0 bases from J, the gap between germline ends came to 6 bases. The CDR3 runs to 13 residues. Assay used: immunoSEQ multiplex PCR; TCRdb lists only in-frame clones, some missing. The table has over 250,000 clones, around nine tenths seen once. Sample: PBMCs or T cells enriched from blood (not recorded which). This receptor was identified in a woman under 30 who had recovered from COVID-19. The V and J genes are TRBV27 and TRBJ2-1; maybe TRBD1 (6 bases). DNA for the CDR3: TGTGCCAGCAGACAGGGCTCCTACAATGAGCAGTTCTTC. As protein: CASRQGSYNEQFF.